This T cell receptor (beta chain) comes out of a study of T cell responses to AZD1222 COVID-19 vaccine. With regard to this clone: Its target is not known.

Findings and caveats of the study: The study sampled repertoires only after the peak T cell response.

CDR3 length: 15 amino acids. From germline, CDR1 is GTSNPN and CDR2 SVGIG (reference sequence). Trimming removed 1 base from V and 3 bases from J, with 16 bases in between. The table came from immunoSEQ multiplex PCR; TCRdb's copy has only in-frame clones and leaves some out. The top ten clones hold roughly 27% of a sample with approximately 61,000 clones, roughly four fifths of them seen once. This chain links TRBV30 with TRBJ2-7; TRBD1 is a possible D gene (6 bases). The clonotype was recovered from an adult who received the AZD1222 COVID-19 vaccine. Source: peripheral blood, taken 28 days after the second AZD1222 dose. The CDR3 DNA reads TGTGCCTGGAGTGAGTGGGCCAGGGGTGACTACGAGCAGTACTTC. Its protein product is CAWSEWARGDYEQYF.